A selection of T cell receptor beta chains follows, all from one sample in a study of cytomegalovirus exposure and HLA in healthy donors. Method: immunoSEQ multiplex PCR; TCRdb's copy keeps in-frame clones and lacks some. This table has 80,000 to 100,000 clones, about four fifths appearing once. The sample was PBMCs. The receptor source for this set is a female donor in good health and CMV-seropositive. CDR3s include the opening cysteine and the closing phenylalanine or tryptophan. The D gene is left open where the match is weak. A clone size is listed for some rows: how often the clone was seen (once, few, many), or a class if it is expanded.

d_call	clone_size	j_call	v_call	cdr3_aa	cdr3_nt
TRBD1	once	TRBJ2-2	TRBV29-1	CSVEDPQGAAGELFF	TGCAGCGTTGAAGATCCACAGGGGGCTGCCGGGGAGCTGTTTTTT
-	few	TRBJ2-7	TRBV28	CASRLAPGALGEQYF	TGTGCCAGCAGGCTAGCCCCGGGTGCCCTTGGTGAGCAGTACTTC
-	-	TRBJ2-7	TRBV19	CASSIKGQGSYEQYF	TGTGCCAGTAGTATCAAGGGGCAAGGCTCCTACGAGCAGTACTTC
-	-	TRBJ1-5	TRBV28	CASSQGGEGNQPQHF	TGTGCCAGCAGCCAAGGGGGGGAGGGCAATCAGCCCCAGCATTTT
-	-	TRBJ1-4	TRBV10-1	CASSAGGVNEKLFF	TGCGCCAGCAGCGCCGGTGGAGTAAATGAAAAACTGTTTTTT
-	-	TRBJ2-7	TRBV15	CATSRGESSYEQYF	TGTGCCACCAGCAGAGGTGAGAGCTCCTACGAGCAGTACTTC
TRBD1	-	TRBJ2-7	TRBV7-2	CASSFLTGSTEQYF	TGTGCCAGCAGCTTCCTGACAGGGTCGACCGAGCAGTACTTC
TRBD2	-	TRBJ2-7	TRBV9	CASSEGAGGLLYEQYF	TGTGCCAGCAGCGAGGGTGCGGGAGGCCTACTCTACGAGCAGTACTTC
-	-	TRBJ1-1	TRBV5-1	CASSEVRGINFMNTEAFF	TGCGCCAGCAGCGAGGTGCGAGGTATTAATTTCATGAACACTGAAGCTTTCTTT
-	-	TRBJ1-2	TRBV7-9	CASSLDSYGYTF	TGTGCCAGCAGCCTCGACTCCTATGGCTACACCTTC
-	-	TRBJ2-5	TRBV12-5	CASGFEEETQYF	TGTGCTAGTGGTTTCGAGGAAGAGACCCAGTACTTC
-	-	TRBJ2-3	TRBV18	CASSPGGSTDTQYF	TGTGCCAGCTCACCAGGAGGCAGCACAGATACGCAGTATTTT
TRBD2	-	TRBJ2-1	TRBV28	CASSYSGAYNEQFF	TGTGCCAGCAGCTATAGCGGGGCCTACAATGAGCAGTTCTTC
TRBD2	-	TRBJ2-2	TRBV5-5	CASRGGDYSTGELFF	TGTGCCAGCAGGGGAGGGGACTACAGCACCGGGGAGCTGTTTTTT
-	-	TRBJ2-7	TRBV27	CASSLRGEQYF	TGTGCCAGCAGTTTACGGGGCGAGCAGTACTTC
-	few	TRBJ2-1	TRBV7-9	CASSPRQYNEQFF	TGTGCCAGCAGCCCTCGACAGTACAATGAGCAGTTCTTC
TRBD1	-	TRBJ1-1	TRBV29-1	CSVDPGWTGEGTEAFF	TGCAGCGTTGATCCCGGTTGGACAGGGGAGGGCACTGAAGCTTTCTTT
TRBD2	-	TRBJ2-1	TRBV4-1	CASSQDITSGRAGFF	TGCGCCAGCAGCCAAGATATTACTAGCGGGAGGGCGGGGTTCTTC
TRBD1	once	TRBJ2-7	TRBV5-6	CASSSGTGREQYF	TGTGCCAGCTCCTCGGGGACAGGAAGAGAGCAGTACTTC
TRBD1	-	TRBJ2-4	TRBV6-1	CDFQRTGSAKNIQYF	TGTGACTTTCAAAGGACAGGGTCAGCCAAAAACATTCAGTACTTC
TRBD2	-	TRBJ2-7	TRBV6-4	CASSSLAGGSYEQYF	TGTGCCAGCAGCTCGCTAGCGGGAGGCTCCTACGAGCAGTACTTC
-	-	TRBJ2-7	TRBV6-5	CASSYERTYEQYF	TGTGCCAGCAGTTACGAGAGGACCTACGAGCAGTACTTC
-	-	TRBJ1-1	TRBV5-6	CASSPRGAASVAFF	TGTGCCAGCAGCCCCAGGGGAGCAGCGTCGGTTGCTTTCTTT
-	-	TRBJ2-1	TRBV4-2	CASSQVDREVNEQFF	TGTGCCAGCAGCCAAGTAGACAGGGAGGTTAATGAGCAGTTCTTC
TRBD2	-	TRBJ2-3	TRBV9	CASSVGSGSATDTQYF	TGTGCCAGCAGCGTAGGTAGCGGGAGTGCCACAGATACGCAGTATTTT
TRBD2	-	TRBJ2-2	TRBV5-1	CASSNSGITGELFF	TGCGCCAGCAGCAATAGCGGGATCACCGGGGAGCTGTTTTTT
-	-	TRBJ1-1	TRBV11-2	CASSLVGLVGSITEAFF	TGTGCCAGCAGCTTAGTGGGTCTGGTAGGGAGTATCACTGAAGCTTTCTTT
-	-	TRBJ2-1	TRBV6-5	CASSYSGGGSYNEQFF	TGTGCCAGCAGTTACTCGGGGGGAGGATCTTACAATGAGCAGTTCTTC
-	-	TRBJ1-2	TRBV28	CASKPGGATLGYTF	TGTGCCAGCAAGCCGGGAGGGGCGACGTTAGGCTACACCTTC
-	once	TRBJ1-2	TRBV6-1	CASSEQGRHRVYGYTF	TGTGCCAGCAGTGAACAAGGTCGCCACCGGGTCTATGGCTACACCTTC
TRBD1	-	TRBJ1-6	TRBV7-6	CASSRTGDSPLHF	TGTGCCAGCAGTCGGACAGGGGATTCACCCCTCCACTTT
-	-	TRBJ1-5	TRBV2	CASNGDANQPQHF	TGTGCCAGCAACGGAGACGCGAATCAGCCCCAGCATTTT
TRBD1	-	TRBJ2-1	TRBV18	CASSPLDRVNNEQFF	TGTGCCAGCTCACCACTTGACAGGGTGAACAATGAGCAGTTCTTC
-	-	TRBJ2-5	TRBV11-2	CASSPDARGETQYF	TGTGCCAGCAGCCCGGACGCAAGGGGGGAGACCCAGTACTTC
TRBD2	few	TRBJ2-1	TRBV6-1	CATRGGRGNEQFF	TGTGCCACCCGGGGGGGGCGGGGGAATGAGCAGTTCTTC
TRBD2	-	TRBJ2-1	TRBV11-3	CASSPQGLYNEQFF	TGTGCCAGCAGTCCCCAGGGACTATACAATGAGCAGTTCTTC
-	-	TRBJ2-7	TRBV28	CASRGIYGEQYF	TGTGCCAGCAGGGGCATCTATGGGGAGCAGTACTTC
-	-	TRBJ2-7	TRBV2	CASLGQNEQYF	TGTGCCAGCTTAGGACAGAACGAGCAGTACTTC
TRBD1	-	TRBJ1-2	TRBV29-1	CSVLPPLMGTAYGYTF	TGCAGCGTTCTACCCCCCCTTATGGGGACAGCCTATGGCTACACCTTC
-	few	TRBJ1-2	TRBV7-6	CASSLWGGYGYTF	TGTGCCAGCAGCTTATGGGGGGGCTATGGCTACACCTTC
-	few	TRBJ2-7	TRBV6-5	CASSPLVSPAYEQYF	TGTGCCAGCAGTCCCCTAGTCAGTCCCGCCTACGAGCAGTACTTC
TRBD2	-	TRBJ2-7	TRBV30	CASLAGYEQYF	TGTGCCTCCCTAGCGGGCTACGAGCAGTACTTC
TRBD1	few	TRBJ1-1	TRBV6-1	CASSAGQGRAEAFF	TGTGCCAGCAGTGCGGGACAGGGGAGGGCTGAAGCTTTCTTT
-	once	TRBJ2-1	TRBV11-3	CASSLEGDEQFF	TGTGCCAGCAGCTTAGAAGGAGATGAGCAGTTCTTC
TRBD1	-	TRBJ2-7	TRBV7-9	CSSSGYRGQGTYEQYF	TGTTCCAGCAGCGGGTACCGGGGACAGGGGACCTACGAACAGTACTTC
TRBD1	-	TRBJ1-1	TRBV10-2	CASTGTGALNTEAFF	TGCGCCAGCACCGGGACAGGGGCTTTGAACACTGAAGCTTTCTTT
TRBD1	once	TRBJ1-1	TRBV2	CASRTGVPEAFF	TGTGCCAGCAGGACAGGGGTCCCTGAAGCTTTCTTT
-	-	TRBJ2-3	TRBV29-1	CSVGPSTGDTQYF	TGCAGCGTTGGGCCATCTACCGGGGATACGCAGTATTTT
TRBD1	-	TRBJ1-1	TRBV18	CASSPDPGQGGTEAFF	TGTGCCAGCTCACCCGATCCGGGACAGGGTGGGACTGAAGCTTTCTTT
-	-	TRBJ2-7	TRBV5-4	CASSLVPSSYEQYF	TGTGCCAGCAGCTTGGTTCCCAGCTCCTACGAGCAGTACTTC